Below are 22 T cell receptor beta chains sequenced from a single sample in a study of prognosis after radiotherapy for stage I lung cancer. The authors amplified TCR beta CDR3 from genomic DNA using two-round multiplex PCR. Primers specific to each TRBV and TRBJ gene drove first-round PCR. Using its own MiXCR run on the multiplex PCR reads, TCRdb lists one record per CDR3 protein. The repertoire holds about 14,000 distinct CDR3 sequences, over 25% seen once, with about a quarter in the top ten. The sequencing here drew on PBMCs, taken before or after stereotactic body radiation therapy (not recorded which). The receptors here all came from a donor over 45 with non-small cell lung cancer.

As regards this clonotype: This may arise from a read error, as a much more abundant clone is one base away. The CDR3 region has the DNA TGTGTCAGCAGTTTTCAGGGACATGCCACAGATACGCAGTATTTT. This codes for CVSSFQGHATDTQYF. The rearrangement joins TRBV6-5 to TRBJ2-3, with a tentative D call TRBD1 (6 bases). Germline CDR1 is MNHEY and CDR2 is SVGAGI. The CDR3 is 15 residues long.

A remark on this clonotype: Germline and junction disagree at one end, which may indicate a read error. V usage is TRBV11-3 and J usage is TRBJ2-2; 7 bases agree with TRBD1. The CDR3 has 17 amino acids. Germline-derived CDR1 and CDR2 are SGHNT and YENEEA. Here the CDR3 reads CAGSSGVTGVRAGELFF. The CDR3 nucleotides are TGTGCCGGCAGCTCGGGCGTTACAGGGGTGAGGGCCGGGGAGCTGTTTTTT.

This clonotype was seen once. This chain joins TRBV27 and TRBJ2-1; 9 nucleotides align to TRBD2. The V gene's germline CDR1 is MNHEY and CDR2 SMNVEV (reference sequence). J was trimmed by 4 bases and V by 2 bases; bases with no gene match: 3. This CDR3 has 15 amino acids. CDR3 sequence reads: CASSLLAGLYNEQFF. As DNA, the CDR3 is TGTGCCAGCAGTTTACTAGCGGGATTATACAATGAGCAGTTCTTC.

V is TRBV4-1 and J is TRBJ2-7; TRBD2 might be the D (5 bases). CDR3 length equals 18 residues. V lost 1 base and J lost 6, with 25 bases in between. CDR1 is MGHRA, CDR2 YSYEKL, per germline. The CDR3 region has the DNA TGCGCCAGCAGCCAAGCGGTAGCGTACCGCCATATTGCCCTCGAGCAGTACTTC. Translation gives CASSQAVAYRHIALEQYF.

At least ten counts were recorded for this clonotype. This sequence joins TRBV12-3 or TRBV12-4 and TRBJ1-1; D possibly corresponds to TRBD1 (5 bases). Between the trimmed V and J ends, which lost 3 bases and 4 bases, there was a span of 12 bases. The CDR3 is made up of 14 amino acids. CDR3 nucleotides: TGTGCCAGCAGTTTTCGGGGCTGGACCACTGAAGCTTTCTTT. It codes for CASSFRGWTTEAFF.

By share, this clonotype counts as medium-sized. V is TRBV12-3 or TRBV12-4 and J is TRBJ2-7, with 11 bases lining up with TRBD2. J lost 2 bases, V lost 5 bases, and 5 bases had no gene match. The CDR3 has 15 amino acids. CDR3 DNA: TGTGCCAGCAGTCTCCTTAGCGGGAGGGCCTACGAGCAGTACTTC. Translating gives CASSLLSGRAYEQYF.

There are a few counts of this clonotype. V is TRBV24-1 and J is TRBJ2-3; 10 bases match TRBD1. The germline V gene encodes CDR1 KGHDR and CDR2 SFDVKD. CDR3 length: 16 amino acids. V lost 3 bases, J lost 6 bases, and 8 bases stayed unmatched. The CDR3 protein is CATSDKGTGAFDTQYF. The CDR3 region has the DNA TGTGCCACCAGTGATAAGGGGACAGGGGCCTTTGATACGCAGTATTTT.

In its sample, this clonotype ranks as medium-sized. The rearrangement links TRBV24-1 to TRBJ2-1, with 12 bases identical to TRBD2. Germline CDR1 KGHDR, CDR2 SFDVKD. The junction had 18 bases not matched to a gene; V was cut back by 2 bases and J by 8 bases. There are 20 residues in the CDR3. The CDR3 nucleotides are TGTGCCACCAGTGATTCGGTACGACTAGCGGGAGCAGTCCCTCCAGATGAGCAGTTCTTC. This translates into CATSDSVRLAGAVPPDEQFF.

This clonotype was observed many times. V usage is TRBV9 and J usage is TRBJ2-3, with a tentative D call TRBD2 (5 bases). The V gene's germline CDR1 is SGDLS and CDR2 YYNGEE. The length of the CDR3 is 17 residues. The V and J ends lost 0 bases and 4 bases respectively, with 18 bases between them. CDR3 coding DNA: TGTGCCAGCAGCGTAGGGCACAGCCCCGAGGGTCCAGATACGCAGTATTTT. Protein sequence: CASSVGHSPEGPDTQYF.

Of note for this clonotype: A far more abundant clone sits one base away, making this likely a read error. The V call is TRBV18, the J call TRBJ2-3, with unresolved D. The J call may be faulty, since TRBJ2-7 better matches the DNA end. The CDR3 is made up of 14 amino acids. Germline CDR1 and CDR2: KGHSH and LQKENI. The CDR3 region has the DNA TGTGCCATCTCGGACCTCCCACGGGCTCCTTTACAGTACTTC. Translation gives CAISDLPRAPLQYF.

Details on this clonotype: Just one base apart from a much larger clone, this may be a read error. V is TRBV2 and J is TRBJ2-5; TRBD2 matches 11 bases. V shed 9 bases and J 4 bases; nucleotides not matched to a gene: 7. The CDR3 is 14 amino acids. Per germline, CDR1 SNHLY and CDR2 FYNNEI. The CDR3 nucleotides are TGTGCCAGGTCGGGGACTAGCGGAAGAGAGACCCAGTACTTC. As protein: CARSGTSGRETQYF.

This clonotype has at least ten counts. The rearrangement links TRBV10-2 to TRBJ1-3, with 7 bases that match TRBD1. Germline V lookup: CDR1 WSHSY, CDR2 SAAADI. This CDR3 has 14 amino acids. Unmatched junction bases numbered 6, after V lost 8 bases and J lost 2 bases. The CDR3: CASGQQGTGNTIYF. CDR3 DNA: TGCGCCAGCGGGCAACAGGGGACTGGAAACACCATATATTTT.

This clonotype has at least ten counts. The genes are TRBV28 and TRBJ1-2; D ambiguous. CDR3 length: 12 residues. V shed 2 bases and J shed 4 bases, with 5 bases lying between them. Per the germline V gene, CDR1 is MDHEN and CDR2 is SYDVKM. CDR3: CASSLSAYGYTF. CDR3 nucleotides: TGTGCCAGCAGTTTAAGCGCCTATGGCTACACCTTC.

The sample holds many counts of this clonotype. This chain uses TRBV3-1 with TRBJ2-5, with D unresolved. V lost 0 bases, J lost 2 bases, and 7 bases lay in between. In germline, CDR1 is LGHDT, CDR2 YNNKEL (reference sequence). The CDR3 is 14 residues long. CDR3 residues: CASSQEQQQETQYF. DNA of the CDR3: TGTGCCAGCAGCCAAGAACAGCAACAAGAGACCCAGTACTTC.

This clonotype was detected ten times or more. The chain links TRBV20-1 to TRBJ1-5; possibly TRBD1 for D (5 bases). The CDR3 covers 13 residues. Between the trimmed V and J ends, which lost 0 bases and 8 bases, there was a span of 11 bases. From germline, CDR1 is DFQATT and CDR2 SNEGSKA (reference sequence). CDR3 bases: TGCAGTGCTAGAGACAGGGTCATAGAGCCCCAGCATTTT. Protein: CSARDRVIEPQHF.

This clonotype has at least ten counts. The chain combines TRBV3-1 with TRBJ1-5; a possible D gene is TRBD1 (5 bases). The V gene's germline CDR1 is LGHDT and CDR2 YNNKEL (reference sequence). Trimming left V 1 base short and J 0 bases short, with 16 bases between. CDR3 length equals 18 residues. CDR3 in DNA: TGTGCCAGCAGCCAAGGCCCCGGGACCGCATATAGCAATCAGCCCCAGCATTTT. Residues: CASSQGPGTAYSNQPQHF.

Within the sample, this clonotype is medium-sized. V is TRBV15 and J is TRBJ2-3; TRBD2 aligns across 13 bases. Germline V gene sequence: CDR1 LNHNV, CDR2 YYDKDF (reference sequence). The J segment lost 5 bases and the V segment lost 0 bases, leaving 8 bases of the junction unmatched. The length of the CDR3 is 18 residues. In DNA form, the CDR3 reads TGTGCCACCAGCAGAGATACACTAGCGGGAGGGCCAGGAGATACGCAGTATTTT. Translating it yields CATSRDTLAGGPGDTQYF.

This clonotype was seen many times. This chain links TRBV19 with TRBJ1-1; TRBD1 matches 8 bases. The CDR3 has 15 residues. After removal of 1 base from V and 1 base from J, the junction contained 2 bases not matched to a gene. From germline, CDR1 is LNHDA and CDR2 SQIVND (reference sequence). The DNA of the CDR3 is TGTGCCAGTAGTATAGCCGGGACAGGGAACACTGAAGCTTTCTTT. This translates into CASSIAGTGNTEAFF.

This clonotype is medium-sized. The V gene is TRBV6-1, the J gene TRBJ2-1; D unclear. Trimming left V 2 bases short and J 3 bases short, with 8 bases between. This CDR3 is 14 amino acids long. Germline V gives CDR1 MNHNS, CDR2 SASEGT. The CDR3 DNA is TGTGCCAGCAGTGAATTTGAAGGCTACAATGAGCAGTTCTTC. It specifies CASSEFEGYNEQFF.

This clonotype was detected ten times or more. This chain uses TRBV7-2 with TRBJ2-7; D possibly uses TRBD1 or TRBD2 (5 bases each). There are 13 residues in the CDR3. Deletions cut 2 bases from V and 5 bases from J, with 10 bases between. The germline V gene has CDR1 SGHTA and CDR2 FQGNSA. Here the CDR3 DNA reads TGTGCCAGCAGCTTATGGGACCCCGACGAGCAGTACTTC. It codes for CASSLWDPDEQYF. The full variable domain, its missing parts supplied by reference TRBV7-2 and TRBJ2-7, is GAGVSQSPSNKVTEKGKDVELRCDPISGHTALYWYRQSLGQGLEFLIYFQGNSAPDKSGLPSDRFSAERTGGSVSTLTIQRTQQEDSAVYLCASSLWDPDEQYFGPGTRLTVT.

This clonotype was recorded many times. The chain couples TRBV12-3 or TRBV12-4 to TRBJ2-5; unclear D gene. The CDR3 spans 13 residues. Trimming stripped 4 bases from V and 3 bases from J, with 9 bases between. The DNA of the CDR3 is TGTGCCAGCAGTTCCCGTTCCAAAGAGACCCAGTACTTC. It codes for CASSSRSKETQYF.

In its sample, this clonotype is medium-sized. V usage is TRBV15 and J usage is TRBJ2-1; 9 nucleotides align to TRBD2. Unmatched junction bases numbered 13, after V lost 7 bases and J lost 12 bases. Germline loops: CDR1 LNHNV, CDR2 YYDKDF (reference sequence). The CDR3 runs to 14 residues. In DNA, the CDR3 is TGTGCCACCACGGTGGCTAGCGGGGCCGGCGGGCAGTTCTTC. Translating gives CATTVASGAGGQFF.